This TCR beta chain was recovered during a study of blood T cell repertoires in COVID-19. Study in general: Specimens from acute and convalescent COVID-19 originated in the United States, Italy and Spain.

Original methodology: How many nucleated cells were present was estimated from reference gene primer amplification. Profiling relied on immunoSEQ multiplex PCR, and the TCRdb table lists in-frame clones only, not all of them. V and J calls and clone size are given by that table; D and trimming were obtained from the DNA. Of fewer than 85,000 clones listed, around 90% are singletons. The junction had 4 bases not matched to a gene; V was cut back by 0 bases and J by 0 bases. The CDR3 spans 17 residues. Per the germline V gene, CDR1 is LGHDT and CDR2 is YNNKEL (reference sequence). V and J are TRBV3-1 (or the pseudogene TRBV3-2) and TRBJ2-2; 7 bases fit TRBD2. The sample taken for sequencing was peripheral blood. This TCR was recovered from a human donor in a cohort sampled during active COVID-19. The CDR3 sequence is CASSQDGLAANTGELFF. CDR3 sequence (DNA): TGTGCCAGCAGCCAAGATGGGCTAGCGGCGAACACCGGGGAGCTGTTTTTT.